The 18 T cell receptor beta chains below were found in one sample sequenced in a study of T cells after yellow fever vaccination. TCRdb analysed the 5' RACE reads with MiXCR anew, one entry per CDR3 protein. The sample contains under 400,000 distinct CDR3 sequences, approximately 10% of which appear only once. The sequencing here drew on PBMCs, taken on the day of the first yellow fever vaccination. These receptors were collected from a man younger than 30 who received the YFV17D yellow fever vaccine.

This clonotype was seen only a few times. V usage is TRBV14 and J usage is TRBJ2-3; D may be TRBD1 (5 bases). Germline CDR1 reads SGHDN; CDR2 reads FVKESK. This CDR3 is built from 12 residues. With 6 bases removed from V and 6 bases from J, the gap between germline ends came to 10 bases. The CDR3 sequence: CASRDTRDTQYF. The CDR3 coding sequence is TGTGCCAGCAGGGACACCAGGGATACGCAGTATTTT.

This clonotype was observed a few times. V is TRBV9 and J is TRBJ1-1; the D is unclear. The germline gives CDR1 SGDLS, CDR2 YYNGEE. CDR3 length: 13 residues. Trimming removed 0 bases at V and 3 bases at J, with 6 bases between. The CDR3 nucleotides read TGTGCCAGCAGCGTAGTGCTGGACACTGAAGCTTTCTTT. As protein: CASSVVLDTEAFF. Full variable domain (rest looked up from reference TRBV9 and TRBJ1-1): DSGVTQTPKHLITATGQRVTLRCSPRSGDLSVYWYQQSLDQGLQFLIQYYNGEERAKGNILERFSAQQFPDLHSELNLSSLELGDSALYFCASSVVLDTEAFFGQGTRLTVV.

The J gene is TRBJ2-1, the V gene TRBV5-5; D is undetermined. The CDR3 is made up of 17 amino acids. The V end was cut by 3 bases, the J end by 0 bases, with 16 bases between. Germline V gives CDR1 SGHKS, CDR2 YYEKEE (reference sequence). The CDR3 DNA follows: TGTGCCAGCAGCTACACAATGACCCAGAGCTCCTACAATGAGCAGTTCTTC. Protein: CASSYTMTQSSYNEQFF.

This clonotype has ten or more counts. This chain links TRBV10-2 with TRBJ1-1, with D uncertain. V was clipped by 4 bases and J by 0 bases, with 9 bases between them. Germline-derived CDR1 and CDR2 are WSHSY and SAAADI. The CDR3 sequence is 14 residues long. CDR3 DNA: TGCGCCAGCAGTGGGGGATTCATGAACACTGAAGCTTTCTTT. As protein: CASSGGFMNTEAFF.

This chain links TRBV11-2 with TRBJ1-4; D is possibly TRBD1 (6 bases). The CDR3 has 14 amino acids. V was trimmed by 9 bases and J by 0 bases, leaving 11 bases between them. Germline CDR1 SGHAT, CDR2 FQNNGV. CDR3 sequence (DNA): TGTGCCAGTAGGGGGGAGGCAACTAATGAAAAACTGTTTTTT. It encodes CASRGEATNEKLFF. The entire variable domain, with the rest obtained from reference TRBV11-2 and TRBJ1-4, is as follows: EAGVAQSPRYKIIEKRQSVAFWCNPISGHATLYWYQQILGQGPKLLIQFQNNGVVDDSQLPKDRFSAERLKGVDSTLKIQPAKLEDSAVYLCASRGEATNEKLFFGSGTQLSVL.

This clonotype was counted between two and nine times. This chain joins TRBV15 and TRBJ1-1, with D uncertain. The germline V gene encodes CDR1 LNHNV and CDR2 YYDKDF (reference sequence). V lost 0 bases and J 1 base, leaving 6 bases between the germline ends. The CDR3 contains 14 residues. The CDR3 spells CATSRDIQNTEAFF. The CDR3, as DNA: TGTGCCACCAGCAGAGATATCCAGAACACTGAAGCTTTCTTT.

The table lists this clonotype with a few counts. This chain joins TRBV7-9 and TRBJ2-3, with 7 bases identical to TRBD1. Germline assignment: CDR1 SEHNR and CDR2 FQNEAQ (reference sequence). J gave up 0 bases and V 6 bases, and 9 bases lay outside the gene matches. The CDR3 runs 16 residues. The CDR3 DNA sequence: TGTGCCAGCAGATCCACGGGACAGACTAGCACAGATACGCAGTATTTT. Encoded protein: CASRSTGQTSTDTQYF.

The chain is built from TRBV23-1 and TRBJ2-4; D ambiguous. TRBV23-1 is identified as an open reading frame with a role that is uncertain. The CDR3 contains 15 residues. The germline V and J ends were trimmed by 0 bases and 3 bases, with 9 bases remaining between them. The CDR3 spells CASSQSSLVKNIQYF. The CDR3 coding sequence is TGCGCCAGCAGTCAATCCTCCTTGGTCAAAAACATTCAGTACTTC.

This clonotype has a handful of counts. The chain joins TRBV6-5 to TRBJ2-7; 9 bases are a match to TRBD1. Germline loops: CDR1 MNHEY, CDR2 SVGAGI. The V segment lost 4 bases and the J segment 6 bases; nucleotides outside the gene matches: 7. This CDR3 is built from 14 residues. The CDR3 here is CASSSDRGLAEQYV. The CDR3, as DNA: TGTGCCAGCAGTTCGGACAGGGGTCTGGCCGAGCAGTACGTC.

The CDR3 spells CASSPDSGAGEQYF. The CDR3 DNA follows: TGTGCCAGCAGCCCAGATTCAGGGGCTGGCGAGCAGTACTTC. V and J are TRBV7-9 and TRBJ2-7; maybe TRBD1 (6 bases). This CDR3 spans 14 amino acids. Germline CDR1 reads SEHNR; CDR2 reads FQNEAQ (reference sequence). V was trimmed by 5 bases and J by 6 bases, leaving 17 bases between them. The whole variable domain, remainder taken from reference TRBV7-9 and TRBJ2-7, is DTGVSQNPRHKITKRGQNVTFRCDPISEHNRLYWYRQTLGQGPEFLTYFQNEAQLEKSRLLSDRFSAERPKGSFSTLEIQRTEQGDSAMYLCASSPDSGAGEQYFGPGTRLTVT.

This chain uses TRBV5-6 with TRBJ1-5, with 12 bases that match TRBD1. Germline V gene sequence: CDR1 SGHDT, CDR2 YYEEEE. After removal of 1 base from V and 6 bases from J, the junction contained 5 bases not matched to a gene. This CDR3 is 16 amino acids long. This CDR3 reads CASSLSPGQGAQPQHF. CDR3 coding DNA: TGTGCCAGCAGCTTGAGCCCGGGACAGGGGGCTCAGCCCCAGCATTTT.

The chain recombines TRBV4-2 with TRBJ2-1; 11 positions match TRBD2. Unmatched junction bases numbered 8, after V lost 3 bases and J lost 7 bases. The germline V gene has CDR1 LGHNA and CDR2 YNFKEQ. The CDR3 length is 16 residues. CDR3 sequence: CASSHVAGGPRNEQFF. The CDR3 DNA reads TGTGCCAGCAGCCACGTAGCGGGGGGGCCTAGGAATGAGCAGTTCTTC.

The gene calls are TRBV7-2 and TRBJ2-3, with D possibly matching TRBD1 (6 bases). V shed 5 bases and J shed 4 bases, with 19 bases lying between them. The CDR3 runs to 16 residues. CDR1 and CDR2 (germline): SGHTA, FQGNSA. CDR3: CASSQGQALGADTQYF. The CDR3 DNA is TGTGCCAGCAGCCAGGGACAAGCCCTAGGGGCAGATACGCAGTATTTT.

This chain links TRBV18 with TRBJ2-1, with TRBD2 matching 14 bases. With 3 bases clipped from V and 9 bases from J, the junction kept 7 bases outside the gene matches. The CDR3 is made up of 16 amino acids. CDR1 KGHSH and CDR2 LQKENI come from the germline V gene. Here the CDR3 reads CASSPIRLAGGPEQFF. The CDR3 DNA reads TGTGCCAGCTCACCCATTCGACTAGCGGGGGGGCCTGAGCAGTTCTTC. The full variable domain, completed using reference TRBV18 and TRBJ2-1, is NAGVMQNPRHLVRRRGQEARLRCSPMKGHSHVYWYRQLPEEGLKFMVYLQKENIIDESGMPKERFSAEFPKEGPSILRIQQVVRGDSAAYFCASSPIRLAGGPEQFFGPGTRLTVL.

This clonotype was detected only a few times. This sequence joins TRBV10-2 and TRBJ2-1; D is possibly TRBD1 or TRBD2 (6 bases each). The V end lost 7 bases, the J end lost 6 bases, and 13 bases lay between the germline ends. The CDR3 is 13 residues long. Germline CDR1 is WSHSY and CDR2 is SAAADI. Here the CDR3 reads CASTGGGGNEQFF. CDR3 bases: TGCGCCAGCACTGGAGGGGGTGGCAATGAGCAGTTCTTC.

The chain combines TRBV9 with TRBJ2-1; 9 bases align to TRBD2. The CDR3 loop spans 16 amino acids. The germline V gene has CDR1 SGDLS and CDR2 YYNGEE. J lost 0 bases, V lost 3 bases, and 4 bases had no gene match. CDR3 DNA sequence: TGTGCCAGCAGCGCCCGACTAGCGGACTCCTACAATGAGCAGTTCTTC. Its protein product is CASSARLADSYNEQFF.

This clonotype turned up a few times. CDR3: CATSGGLREPQHF. The DNA for the CDR3 is TGTGCCACCAGCGGAGGGTTGCGGGAGCCCCAGCATTTT. The rearrangement joins TRBV15 to TRBJ1-5; no definite D call. CDR1 is LNHNV, CDR2 YYDKDF, per germline (reference sequence). CDR3 size: 13 residues. The V and J ends lost 5 bases and 8 bases respectively, with 13 bases between them.

The V call is TRBV5-1, the J call TRBJ2-1; 9 positions agree with TRBD1. The CDR3 runs 14 residues. The germline V gene encodes CDR1 SGHRS and CDR2 YFSETQ. The J segment lost 8 bases and the V segment lost 0 bases, leaving 3 bases of the junction unmatched. The chain's CDR3 is CASSLVRTGDEQFF. The CDR3 nucleotides read TGCGCCAGCAGCTTGGTTCGGACAGGGGATGAGCAGTTCTTC.